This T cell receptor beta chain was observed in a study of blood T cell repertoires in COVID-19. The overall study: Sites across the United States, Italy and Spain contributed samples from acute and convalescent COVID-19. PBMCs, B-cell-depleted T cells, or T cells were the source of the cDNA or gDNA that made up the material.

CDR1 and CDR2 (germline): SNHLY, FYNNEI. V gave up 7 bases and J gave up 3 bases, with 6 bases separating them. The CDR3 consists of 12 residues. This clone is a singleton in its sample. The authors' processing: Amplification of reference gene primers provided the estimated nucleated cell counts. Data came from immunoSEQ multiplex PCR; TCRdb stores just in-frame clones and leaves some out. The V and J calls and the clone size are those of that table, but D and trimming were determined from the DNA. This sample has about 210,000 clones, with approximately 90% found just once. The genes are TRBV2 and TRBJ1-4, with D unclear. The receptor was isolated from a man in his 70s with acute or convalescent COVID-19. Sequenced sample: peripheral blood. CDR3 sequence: CASTLSNEKLFF. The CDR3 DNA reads TGTGCCAGCACTCTCTCTAATGAAAAACTGTTTTTT.